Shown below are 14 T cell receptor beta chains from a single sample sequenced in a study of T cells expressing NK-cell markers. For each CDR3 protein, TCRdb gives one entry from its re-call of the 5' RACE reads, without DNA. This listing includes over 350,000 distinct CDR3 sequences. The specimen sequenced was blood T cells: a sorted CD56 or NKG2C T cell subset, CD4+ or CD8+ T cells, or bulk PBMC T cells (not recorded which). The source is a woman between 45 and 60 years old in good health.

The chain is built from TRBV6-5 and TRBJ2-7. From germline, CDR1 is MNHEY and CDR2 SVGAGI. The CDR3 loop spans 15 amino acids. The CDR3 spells CASSYEVTRNYEQYF.

The CDR3 sequence: CASSQDHGAGGYEQYF. The J gene is TRBJ2-7, the V gene TRBV3-1. This CDR3 is built from 16 residues. CDR1 is LGHDT and CDR2 is YNNKEL in the germline V gene (reference sequence).

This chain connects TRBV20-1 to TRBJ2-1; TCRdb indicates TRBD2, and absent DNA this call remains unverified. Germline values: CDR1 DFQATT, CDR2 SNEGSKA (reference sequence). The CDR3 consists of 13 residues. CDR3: CSATGTSGRAPFF.

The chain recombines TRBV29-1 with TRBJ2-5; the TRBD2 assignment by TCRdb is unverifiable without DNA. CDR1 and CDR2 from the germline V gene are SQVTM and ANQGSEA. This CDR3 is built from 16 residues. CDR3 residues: CSVVLAAGRYLETQYF.

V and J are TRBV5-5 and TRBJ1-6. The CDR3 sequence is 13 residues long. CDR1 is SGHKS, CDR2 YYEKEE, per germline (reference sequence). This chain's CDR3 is CASSFPGDSPLHF.

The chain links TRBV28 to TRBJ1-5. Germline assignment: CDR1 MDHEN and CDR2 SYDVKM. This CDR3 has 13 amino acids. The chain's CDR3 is CASRLDGNQPQHF.

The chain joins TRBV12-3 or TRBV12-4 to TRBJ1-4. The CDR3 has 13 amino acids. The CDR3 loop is CASTSGGNEKLFF.

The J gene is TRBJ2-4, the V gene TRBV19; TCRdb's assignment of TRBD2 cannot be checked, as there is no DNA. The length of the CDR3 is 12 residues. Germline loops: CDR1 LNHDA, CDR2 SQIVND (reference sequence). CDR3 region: CASSYREGIQYF. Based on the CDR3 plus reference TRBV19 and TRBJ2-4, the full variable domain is DGGITQSPKYLFRKEGQNVTLSCEQNLNHDAMYWYRQDPGQGLRLIYYSQIVNDFQKGDIAEGYSVSREKKESFPLTVTSAQKNPTAFYLCASSYREGIQYFGAGTRLSVL.

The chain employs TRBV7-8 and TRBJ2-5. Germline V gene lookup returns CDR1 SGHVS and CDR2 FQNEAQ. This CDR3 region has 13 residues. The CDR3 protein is CASSLGGPGTQYF.

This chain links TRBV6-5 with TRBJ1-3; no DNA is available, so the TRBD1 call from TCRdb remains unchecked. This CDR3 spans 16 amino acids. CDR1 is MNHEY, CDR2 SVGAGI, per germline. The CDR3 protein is CASSYSDGASGNTIYF.

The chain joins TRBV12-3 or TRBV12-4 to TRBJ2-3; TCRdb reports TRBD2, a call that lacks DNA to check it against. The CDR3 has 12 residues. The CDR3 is CASSLAAGGPYF.

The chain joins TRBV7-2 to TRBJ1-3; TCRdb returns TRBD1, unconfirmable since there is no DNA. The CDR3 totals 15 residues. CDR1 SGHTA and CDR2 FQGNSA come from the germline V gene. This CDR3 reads CASSSTGDSGNTIYF.

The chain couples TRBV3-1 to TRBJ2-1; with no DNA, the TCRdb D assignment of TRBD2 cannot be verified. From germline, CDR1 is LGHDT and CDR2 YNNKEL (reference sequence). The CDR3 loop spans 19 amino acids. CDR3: CASSRGQGLAGYSYNEQFF.

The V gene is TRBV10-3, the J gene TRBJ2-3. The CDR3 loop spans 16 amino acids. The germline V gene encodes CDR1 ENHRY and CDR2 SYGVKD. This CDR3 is CAIGQRTQIATDTQYF.